The rows below give T cell receptor beta chains drawn from one sample of a study of blood T cells in healthy people across ages. TCRdb fed the 5' RACE reads into MiXCR, producing one record per CDR3 protein. The sample has about 1.8 million distinct CDR3 sequences, approximately 50% seen once. Material for sequencing was blood. These receptors were obtained from a woman in her 40s in good health. The CDR3 runs from the conserved cysteine through the conserved F or W. Fields, in order: J gene, V gene, clone size, CDR3 protein. Clone size, where shown, is once, few, many, or a class for clones that have expanded.

TRBJ2-4 | TRBV20-1 | . | CSAGRSQGGSHRAKNIQYF
TRBJ1-2 | TRBV7-2 | . | CASSSYDRASYGYTF
TRBJ2-5 | TRBV7-9 | . | CAGSGAETQYF
TRBJ2-5 | TRBV10-3 | few | CAISGGGGGSETQYF
TRBJ2-7 | TRBV9 | many | CASSVSLGQGSSYEQYF
TRBJ1-4 | TRBV29-1 | few | CSGRTGGEKLFF
TRBJ1-4 | TRBV5-1 | . | CASSITPANEKLFF
TRBJ2-3 | TRBV18 | . | CASSPLPKRGGATDTQYF
TRBJ2-3 | TRBV7-9 | . | CASCPNGGPLDTQYF
TRBJ2-1 | TRBV12-3/TRBV12-4 | . | CASTPAGTSKDEQFF
TRBJ1-2 | TRBV28 | . | CASSSKANYGYTF
TRBJ1-2 | TRBV5-1 | few | CASSLVPGQGYGYTF
TRBJ2-6 | TRBV7-9 | . | CASSFEGSSGANVLTF
TRBJ2-3 | TRBV7-8 | few | CASSHPTGNEGDTQYF
TRBJ1-2 | TRBV15 | few | CATSRVGQGKTNYGYTF
TRBJ1-5 | TRBV5-1 | . | CASSQGTDSNQPQHF
TRBJ2-3 | TRBV24-1 | . | CATGDDQTDTQYF
TRBJ1-4 | TRBV12-3/TRBV12-4 | few | CASRRDPAGEKLFF
TRBJ2-1 | TRBV4-1 | few | CASSQDRCNEQFF
. | TRBV3-1 | . | CASSQVPSGNYNEQYF
TRBJ2-3 | TRBV4-3 | . | CASSQETSSTQYF
TRBJ1-6 | TRBV5-1 | . | CASSAGQTIGNSPLHF
TRBJ2-7 | TRBV10-3 | . | CAIGPGKDYEQYF
TRBJ2-1 | TRBV5-5 | . | CASSPAGGMSYNEQFF
TRBJ2-6 | TRBV4-3 | . | CASSRTTQGPGANVLTF
. | TRBV20-1 | . | CSAGPVGAGETQYF
TRBJ1-2 | TRBV7-2 | few | CASSLTGGPGYTF
TRBJ2-1 | TRBV3-1 | . | CASSHPPGRLYNEQFF
TRBJ2-5 | TRBV6-1 | . | CASADRGLQETQYF
TRBJ1-2 | TRBV27 | . | CASSRNRDPPNYGYTF
TRBJ2-5 | TRBV20-1 | . | CSPDEQGKEQYF
TRBJ2-2 | TRBV11-2 | . | CASRGDERADTGELFF
TRBJ2-7 | TRBV20-1 | few | CSADLRGGLNEQYF
TRBJ2-3 | TRBV5-1 | . | CASSSRGAYTDTQYF
TRBJ2-3 | TRBV27 | few | CASSSGLAAIRTDTQYF
TRBJ1-2 | TRBV10-2 | . | CASGRAGDYGYTF
TRBJ1-5 | TRBV7-9 | few | CASSSDWGNQPQHF
TRBJ2-5 | TRBV6-6 | . | CASTARQAGGNEQYF
. | TRBV14 | . | CASSQGLAVQQETQYF
TRBJ1-2 | TRBV20-1 | . | CSARPWTGGYGYTF
TRBJ2-3 | TRBV6-6 | . | CASSYGGAGRTDTQYF
TRBJ2-1 | TRBV6-5 | . | CASGKGVRNEQFF
TRBJ2-7 | TRBV20-1 | . | CSAGSPGRQVYEQYF
TRBJ1-1 | TRBV20-1 | . | CSARDPYALRGGTEAFF
TRBJ2-1 | TRBV6-2/TRBV6-3 | . | CASSHTGVETQFF
TRBJ2-7 | TRBV6-5 | . | CASSITGSRYEQYF
TRBJ2-6 | TRBV20-1 | few | CSAIPGTAGANVLTF